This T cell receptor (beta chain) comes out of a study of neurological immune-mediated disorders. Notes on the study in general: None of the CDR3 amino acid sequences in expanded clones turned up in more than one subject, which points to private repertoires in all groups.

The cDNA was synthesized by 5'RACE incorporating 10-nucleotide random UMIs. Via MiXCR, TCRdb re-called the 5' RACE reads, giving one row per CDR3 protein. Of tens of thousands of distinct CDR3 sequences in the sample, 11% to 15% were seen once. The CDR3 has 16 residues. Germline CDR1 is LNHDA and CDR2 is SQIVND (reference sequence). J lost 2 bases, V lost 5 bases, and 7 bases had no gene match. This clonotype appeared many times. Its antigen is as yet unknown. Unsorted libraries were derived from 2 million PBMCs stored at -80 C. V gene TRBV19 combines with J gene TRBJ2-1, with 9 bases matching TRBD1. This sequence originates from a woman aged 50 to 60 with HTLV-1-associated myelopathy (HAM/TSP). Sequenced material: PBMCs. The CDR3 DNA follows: TGTGCCAGTAGTGACCTGGACAGGGGCGCCTACAATGAGCAGTTCTTC. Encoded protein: CASSDLDRGAYNEQFF.